This T cell receptor beta chain is drawn from a study of blood T cell repertoires in COVID-19. Study-wide background: Donors in the United States, Italy and Spain gave samples during acute or convalescent COVID-19. Sources were T cells, B-cell-depleted T cells, or PBMCs; the material itself was cDNA or gDNA.

Original analysis: Reference gene primer amplification in the assay estimated nucleated cell counts. Generated by immunoSEQ multiplex PCR, the TCRdb table keeps only in-frame clones and is missing some. That table is the source of V, J and clone size, and D and trimming were worked out from the DNA. The sample carries just under 60,000 clones, more than 65% recorded once. The TCR sequence derives from an elderly man with COVID-19, enrolled during active disease. The sample consisted of peripheral blood.

The CDR3 region has the DNA TGTGCCAGTAGTACTTCGGGGGGGAATCAGCCCCAGCATTTT. Its protein is CASSTSGGNQPQHF. The chain uses TRBV19 and TRBJ1-5; tentatively, D is TRBD1 (5 bases). CDR3 size: 14 residues. Germline V gene sequence: CDR1 LNHDA, CDR2 SQIVND (reference sequence). Trimming removed 4 bases at V and 4 bases at J, with 11 bases between.